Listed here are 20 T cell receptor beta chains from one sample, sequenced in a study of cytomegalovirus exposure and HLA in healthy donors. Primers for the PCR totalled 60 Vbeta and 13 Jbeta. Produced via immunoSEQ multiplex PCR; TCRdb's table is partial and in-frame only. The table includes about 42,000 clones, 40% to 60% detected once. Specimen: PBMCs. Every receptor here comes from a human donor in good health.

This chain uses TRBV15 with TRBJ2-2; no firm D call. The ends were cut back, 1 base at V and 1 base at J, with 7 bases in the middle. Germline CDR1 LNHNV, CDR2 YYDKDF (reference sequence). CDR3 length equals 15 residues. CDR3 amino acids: CATSRGSGNTGELFF. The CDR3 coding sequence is TGTGCCACCAGCAGAGGTTCGGGGAACACCGGGGAGCTGTTTTTT. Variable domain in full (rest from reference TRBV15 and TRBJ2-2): DAMVIQNPRYQVTQFGKPVTLSCSQTLNHNVMYWYQQKSSQAPKLLFHYYDKDFNNEADTPDNFQSRRPNTSFCFLDIRSPGLGDTAMYLCATSRGSGNTGELFFGEGSRLTVL.

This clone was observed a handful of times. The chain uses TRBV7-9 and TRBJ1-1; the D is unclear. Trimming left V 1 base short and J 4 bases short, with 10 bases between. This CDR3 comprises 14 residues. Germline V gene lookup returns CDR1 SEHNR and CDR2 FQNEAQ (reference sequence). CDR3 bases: TGTGCCAGCAGCTTAGGAGGTTCCCGCACTGAAGCTTTCTTT. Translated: CASSLGGSRTEAFF. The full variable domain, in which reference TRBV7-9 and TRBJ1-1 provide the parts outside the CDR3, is DTGVSQNPRHKITKRGQNVTFRCDPISEHNRLYWYRQTLGQGPEFLTYFQNEAQLEKSRLLSDRFSAERPKGSFSTLEIQRTEQGDSAMYLCASSLGGSRTEAFFGQGTRLTVV.

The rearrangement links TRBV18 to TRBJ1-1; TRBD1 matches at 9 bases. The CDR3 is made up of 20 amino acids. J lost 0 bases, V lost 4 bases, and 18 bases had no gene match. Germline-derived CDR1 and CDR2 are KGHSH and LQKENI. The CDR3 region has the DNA TGTGCCAGCTCACAAGTCCCTCCGGACAGGGGCCAACGGATGAACACTGAAGCTTTCTTT. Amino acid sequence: CASSQVPPDRGQRMNTEAFF.

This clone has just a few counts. CDR3 sequence reads: CASSLADRGTYEQYF. Written as DNA, the CDR3 is TGTGCCAGCAGCTTGGCGGACAGGGGGACCTACGAGCAGTACTTC. The chain recombines TRBV7-9 with TRBJ2-7; 10 bases fit TRBD1. CDR3 length: 15 amino acids. Germline V gene data show CDR1 as SEHNR and CDR2 as FQNEAQ (reference sequence). J lost 2 bases, V lost 3 bases, and 4 bases had no gene match.

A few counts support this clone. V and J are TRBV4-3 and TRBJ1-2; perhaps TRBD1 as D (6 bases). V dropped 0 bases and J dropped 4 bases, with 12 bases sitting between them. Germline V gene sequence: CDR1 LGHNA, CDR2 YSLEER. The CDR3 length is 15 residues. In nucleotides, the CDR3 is TGCGCCAGCAGCCAAGATTACTTAGGGGGCTATGGCTACACCTTC. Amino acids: CASSQDYLGGYGYTF.

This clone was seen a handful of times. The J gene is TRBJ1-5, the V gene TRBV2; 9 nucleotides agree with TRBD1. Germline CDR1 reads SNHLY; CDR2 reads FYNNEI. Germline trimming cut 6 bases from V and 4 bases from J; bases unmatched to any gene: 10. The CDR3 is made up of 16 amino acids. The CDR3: CASRETGTGWNQPQHF. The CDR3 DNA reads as TGTGCCAGCAGGGAGACCGGGACAGGGTGGAATCAGCCCCAGCATTTT.

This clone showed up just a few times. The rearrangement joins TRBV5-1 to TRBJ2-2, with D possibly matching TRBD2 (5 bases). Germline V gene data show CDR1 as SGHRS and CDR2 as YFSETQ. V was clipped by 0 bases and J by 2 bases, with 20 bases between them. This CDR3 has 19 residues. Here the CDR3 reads CASSLVITNLDLNTGELFF. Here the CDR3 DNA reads TGCGCCAGCAGCTTGGTCATTACAAACCTGGACTTAAACACCGGGGAGCTGTTTTTT.

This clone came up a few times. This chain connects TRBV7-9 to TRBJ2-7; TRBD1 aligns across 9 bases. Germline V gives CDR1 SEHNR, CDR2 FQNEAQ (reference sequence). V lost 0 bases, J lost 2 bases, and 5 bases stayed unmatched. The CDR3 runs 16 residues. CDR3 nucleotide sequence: TGTGCCAGCAGCTTAGCAGGACAGGGGCGAGCCTACGAGCAGTACTTC. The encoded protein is CASSLAGQGRAYEQYF.

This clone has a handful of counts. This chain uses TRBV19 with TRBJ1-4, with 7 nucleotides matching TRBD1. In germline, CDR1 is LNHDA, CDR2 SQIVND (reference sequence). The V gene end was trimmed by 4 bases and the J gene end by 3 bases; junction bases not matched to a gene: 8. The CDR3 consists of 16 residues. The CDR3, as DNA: TGTGCCAGTAGTACCTCGCCCGGGACAGCTAATGAAAAACTGTTTTTT. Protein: CASSTSPGTANEKLFF.

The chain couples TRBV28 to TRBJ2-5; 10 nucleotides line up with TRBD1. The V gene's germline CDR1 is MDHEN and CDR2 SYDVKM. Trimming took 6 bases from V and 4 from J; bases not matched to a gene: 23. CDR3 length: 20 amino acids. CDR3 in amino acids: CASSFRETGQGNPRGETQYF. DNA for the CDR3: TGTGCCAGCAGCTTTCGAGAGACGGGACAGGGGAATCCTAGGGGAGAGACCCAGTACTTC.

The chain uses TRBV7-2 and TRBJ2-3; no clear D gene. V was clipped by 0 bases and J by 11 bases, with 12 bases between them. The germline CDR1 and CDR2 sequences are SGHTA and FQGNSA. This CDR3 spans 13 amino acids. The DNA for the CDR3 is TGTGCCAGCAGCTTAGCGATCCGAGAGAGGCAGTATTTT. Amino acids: CASSLAIRERQYF.

Written as DNA, the CDR3 is TGCGCCAGCAGCCAAGCCTGGCGGGGGGGGAACACAGATACGCAGTATTTT. Translation gives CASSQAWRGGNTDTQYF. The chain couples TRBV4-3 to TRBJ2-3; 9 positions agree with TRBD2. This CDR3 contains 17 residues. V dropped 1 base and J dropped 2; count of bases not matched to a gene: 7. CDR1 LGHNA and CDR2 YSLEER come from the germline V gene.

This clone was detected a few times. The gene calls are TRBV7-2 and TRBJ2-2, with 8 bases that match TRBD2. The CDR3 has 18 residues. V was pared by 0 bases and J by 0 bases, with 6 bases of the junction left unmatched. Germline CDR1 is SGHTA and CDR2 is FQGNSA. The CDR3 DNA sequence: TGTGCCAGCAGCTTAGCTCTTCCGGGACTAGCGAACACCGGGGAGCTGTTTTTT. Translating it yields CASSLALPGLANTGELFF.

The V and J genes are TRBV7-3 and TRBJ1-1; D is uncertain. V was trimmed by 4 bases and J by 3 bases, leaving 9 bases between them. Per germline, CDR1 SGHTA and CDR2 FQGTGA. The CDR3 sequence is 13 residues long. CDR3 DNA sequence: TGTGCCAGCAGCTCGGTTGCCGACACTGAAGCTTTCTTT. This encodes CASSSVADTEAFF.

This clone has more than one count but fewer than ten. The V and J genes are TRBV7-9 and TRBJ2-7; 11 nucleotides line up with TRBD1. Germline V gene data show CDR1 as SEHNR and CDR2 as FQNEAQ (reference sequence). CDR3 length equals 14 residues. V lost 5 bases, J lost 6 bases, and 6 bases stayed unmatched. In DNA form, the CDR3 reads TGTGCCAGCAGCCCCTACGGGACAGGGGGCGAGCAGTACTTC. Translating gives CASSPYGTGGEQYF.

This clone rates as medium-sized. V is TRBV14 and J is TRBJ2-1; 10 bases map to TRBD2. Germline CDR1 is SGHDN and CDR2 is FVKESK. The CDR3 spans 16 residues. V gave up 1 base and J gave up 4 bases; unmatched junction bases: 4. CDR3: CASSQGSGGGYNEQFF. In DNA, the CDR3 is TGTGCCAGCAGCCAAGGAAGCGGGGGGGGGTACAATGAGCAGTTCTTC.

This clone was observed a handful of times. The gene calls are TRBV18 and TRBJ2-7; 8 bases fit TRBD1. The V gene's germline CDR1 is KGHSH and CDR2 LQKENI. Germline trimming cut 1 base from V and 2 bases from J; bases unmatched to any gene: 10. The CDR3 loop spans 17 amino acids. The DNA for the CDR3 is TGTGCCAGCTCACCACACGCCCCAGGGGGCTTCACCTACGAGCAGTACTTC. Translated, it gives CASSPHAPGGFTYEQYF. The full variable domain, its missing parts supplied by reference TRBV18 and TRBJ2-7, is NAGVMQNPRHLVRRRGQEARLRCSPMKGHSHVYWYRQLPEEGLKFMVYLQKENIIDESGMPKERFSAEFPKEGPSILRIQQVVRGDSAAYFCASSPHAPGGFTYEQYFGPGTRLTVT.

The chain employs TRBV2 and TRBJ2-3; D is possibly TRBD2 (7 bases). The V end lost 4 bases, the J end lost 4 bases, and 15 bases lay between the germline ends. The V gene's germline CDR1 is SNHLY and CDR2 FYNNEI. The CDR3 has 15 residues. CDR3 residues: CASSVVAGAADTQYF. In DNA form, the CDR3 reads TGTGCCAGCAGTGTGGTCGCGGGGGCCGCAGATACGCAGTATTTT.

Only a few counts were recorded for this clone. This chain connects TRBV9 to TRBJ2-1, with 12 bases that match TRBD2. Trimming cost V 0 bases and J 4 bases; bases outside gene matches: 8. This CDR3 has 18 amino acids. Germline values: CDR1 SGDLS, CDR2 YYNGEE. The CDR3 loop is CASSVGPGTSGPYNEQFF. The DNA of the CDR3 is TGTGCCAGCAGCGTAGGTCCAGGGACTAGCGGGCCTTACAATGAGCAGTTCTTC.

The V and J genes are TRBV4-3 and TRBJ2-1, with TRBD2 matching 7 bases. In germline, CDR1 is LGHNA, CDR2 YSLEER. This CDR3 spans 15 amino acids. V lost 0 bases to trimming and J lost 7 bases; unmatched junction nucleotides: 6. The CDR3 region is CASSQEGGRRNEQFF. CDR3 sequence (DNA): TGCGCCAGCAGCCAAGAGGGCGGGAGAAGAAATGAGCAGTTCTTC.